The clone carrying this T cell receptor (beta chain) showed up just a few times. The antigen is undetermined. The data stem from a study of CD8+CD57+ T cells in acquired aplastic anemia. Study context: Average DNA yield from sorted CD4+ and CD8+ cells was around 3 ug. General study results and limits: The number of CD8+ CDR3 sequences shared by patients and controls was around 30.

Genomic DNA served as template for TCR beta VDJ and CDR3 profiling. TCRdb re-called the reads through MiXCR, storing one row per CDR3 protein. The sample includes 100,000 to 150,000 distinct CDR3 sequences, 48% of them seen just once. The CDR3 length is 13 residues. With 5 bases removed from V and 4 bases from J, the gap between germline ends came to 10 bases. The germline gives CDR1 ENHRY, CDR2 SYGVKD. The sample consisted of sorted CD4+, CD8+, or CD8+CD57+ T cells (not recorded which) from PBMCs. The receptor's source is a human donor in good health, serving as a control. The chain carries TRBV10-3 and TRBJ2-3; D gene uncertain. The CDR3 protein is CAISTLAADTQYF. For the CDR3, the DNA is TGTGCCATCAGTACCCTGGCAGCAGATACGCAGTATTTT.